This is a list of T cell receptor beta chains from one sample in a study of T-cell reconstitution after alpha-beta-depleted transplantation in children. TCRdb called the PCR reads again in MiXCR, with one record for every CDR3 protein. Altogether around 200,000 distinct CDR3 sequences are present, approximately 6.6% being singletons, with the ten largest covering about 3%. Sequenced material: PBMCs from the stem cell graft donor, taken from the stem cell graft. These receptors originate from a human donor who donated a stem cell graft to a child with Wiskott-Aldrich syndrome. Both conserved end residues are part of each CDR3. A D gene is named only where the DNA matches it firmly. The size field is filled for only some rows; it gives once, few, many or a size class.

CDR3 length | J gene | D gene | V gene | clone size | CDR3 DNA | CDR3 protein
11 | TRBJ2-7 | - | TRBV9 | many | TGTGCCAGCAGCGACCAGTACGAGCAGTACTTC | CASSDQYEQYF
16 | TRBJ2-2 | TRBD2 | TRBV7-7 | many | TGTGCCAGCAGCTCAGGGACTAGCGGGAACCATGGGGAGCTGTTTTTT | CASSSGTSGNHGELFF
13 | TRBJ2-1 | - | TRBV20-1 | many | TGCAGTGCACAGGGAGACAGCTACAATGAGCAGTTCTTC | CSAQGDSYNEQFF
16 | TRBJ2-7 | TRBD2 | TRBV11-2 | many | TGTGCCAGCAGCTTAGGGGCTAGCGGGGCCTCCTACGAGCAGTACTTC | CASSLGASGASYEQYF
14 | TRBJ2-1 | - | TRBV10-3 | many | TGTGCCATCAGTGGGGGGACACCTTACAATGAGCAGTTCTTC | CAISGGTPYNEQFF
15 | TRBJ1-1 | TRBD1 | TRBV12-3/TRBV12-4 | few | TGTGCCAGCAGTTTCCACGGGACAGGGAATACTGAAGCTTTCTTT | CASSFHGTGNTEAFF
14 | TRBJ2-7 | TRBD1 | TRBV7-8 | - | TGTGCCAGCAACCCAGGGACAGGGTTGGGGGAGCAGTACTTC | CASNPGTGLGEQYF
16 | TRBJ2-1 | - | TRBV7-9 | many | TGTGCCAGCAGTCAACTCCAGGGGAGCTCCTACAATGAGCAGTTCTTC | CASSQLQGSSYNEQFF
18 | TRBJ2-6 | - | TRBV11-2 | few | TGTGCCAGCAGCTTAGAGGGACCAGGTTACTCTGGGGCCAACGTCCTGACTTTC | CASSLEGPGYSGANVLTF
15 | TRBJ1-1 | - | TRBV6-5 | many | TGTGCCAGCAGTTACGGGGGGCCTAGGAACACTGAAGCTTTCTTT | CASSYGGPRNTEAFF
15 | TRBJ2-7 | TRBD2 | TRBV5-1 | many | TGCGCCAGCAGCTCACAGACTAGCGGGGGAAGCGAGCAGTACTTC | CASSSQTSGGSEQYF
17 | TRBJ1-2 | TRBD1 | TRBV4-3 | many | TGCGCCAGCAGCCAAGATAGTTTTGGCAGGGGGCCGGACGGCTACACCTTC | CASSQDSFGRGPDGYTF
11 | TRBJ1-1 | - | TRBV20-1 | many | TGCACCGCTAGTACCAACACTGAAGCTTTCTTT | CTASTNTEAFF
19 | TRBJ2-7 | TRBD1 | TRBV24-1 | many | TGTGCCACCAGATGGGGTGGACAGGGGGGACAGCCAAGCTCCTACGAGCAGTACTTC | CATRWGGQGGQPSSYEQYF
15 | TRBJ2-2 | TRBD1 | TRBV20-1 | many | TGCAGTGCTCGACGCGGGACAGGGAACACCGGGGAGCTGTTTTTT | CSARRGTGNTGELFF
15 | TRBJ2-2 | TRBD2 | TRBV7-2 | many | TGTGCCAGCAGCTTAGAGCGGGGGGGCGCCGGGGAGCTGTTTTTT | CASSLERGGAGELFF
17 | TRBJ2-2 | - | TRBV7-9 | few | TGTGCCAGCAGCTTAATTTCGGAGGTCCTGAACACCGGGGAGCTGTTTTTT | CASSLISEVLNTGELFF
14 | TRBJ2-7 | - | TRBV11-2 | - | TGTGCCAGCAGCTTAGCGGTCCCAACCTACGAGCAGTACTTC | CASSLAVPTYEQYF
15 | TRBJ2-3 | TRBD2 | TRBV10-2 | many | TGCGCCAGCTTTGTTCGCGGGGGGGCGAAAGATACGCAGTATTTT | CASFVRGGAKDTQYF
13 | TRBJ1-2 | - | TRBV20-1 | few | TGCAGAGGGGACGCCGAGGGGTACTATGGCTACACCTTC | CRGDAEGYYGYTF
17 | TRBJ1-1 | - | TRBV6-5 | many | TGTGCCAGCAGTTACTCGAGTGGGGTACGGCAGGGAAGGCAAGCTTTCTTT | CASSYSSGVRQGRQAFF
13 | TRBJ2-1 | - | TRBV7-8 | many | TGTGCCAGCAGCCCCCAATTGAACAATGAGCAGTTCTTC | CASSPQLNNEQFF
15 | TRBJ2-7 | - | TRBV2 | - | TGTGCCAGCAGTGAAGCGCGGAATTCTGGCTCCGAGCAGTACTTC | CASSEARNSGSEQYF
12 | TRBJ2-2 | - | TRBV11-2 | many | TGTGCCAGCAGCCCGACGACCGGGGAGCTGTTTTTT | CASSPTTGELFF
18 | TRBJ1-2 | - | TRBV11-1 | many | TGTGCCAGCAGCTTATCAAACATGGGGAGGCCGGTTACCTATGGCTACACCTTC | CASSLSNMGRPVTYGYTF
15 | TRBJ2-5 | - | TRBV6-5 | many | TGTGCCAGCAGACCCCTTGGGGACGGCCAAGAGACCCAGTACTTC | CASRPLGDGQETQYF
15 | TRBJ2-1 | TRBD1 | TRBV28 | many | TGTGCCAGCAGTTTGAGGACAGGGTATACGGGTGAGCAGTTCTTC | CASSLRTGYTGEQFF
12 | TRBJ1-2 | - | TRBV4-1 | many | TGCGCCAGCAGCTCCGGAGGGGGTCGCTACACCTTC | CASSSGGGRYTF
15 | TRBJ2-7 | TRBD2 | TRBV7-9 | many | TGTGCCAGCAGCTTAGAAGTGCTAGCGGACTACGAGCAGTACTTC | CASSLEVLADYEQYF
13 | TRBJ1-6 | - | TRBV25-1 | many | TGTGCCAGCAGTGAGATTCTGAGGTCACCCCTCCACTTT | CASSEILRSPLHF
14 | TRBJ2-2 | TRBD1 | TRBV10-2 | many | TGCGCCAGCGCCACCACAGGGGTCACCGGGGAGCTGTTTTTT | CASATTGVTGELFF
14 | TRBJ1-5 | - | TRBV20-1 | - | TGCAGTGCTAGAAGGGGGGCGGGCAATCAGCCCCAGCATTTT | CSARRGAGNQPQHF
12 | TRBJ2-2 | - | TRBV29-1 | many | TGCAGCGTTGCCAGGGAAACCGGGGAGCTGTTTTTT | CSVARETGELFF
18 | TRBJ1-2 | TRBD1 | TRBV5-1 | many | TGCGCCAGCAGCACGAACTTGGGACAGGGGGCGAAGGAAACTGGCTACACCTTC | CASSTNLGQGAKETGYTF
17 | TRBJ2-2 | - | TRBV9 | - | TGTGCCAGCAGTCCACGTAGGGCTATTTTGAACACCGGGGAGCTGTTTTTT | CASSPRRAILNTGELFF
13 | TRBJ2-5 | - | TRBV29-1 | many | TGCAGCGCCTATATCGACTTACAAGAGACCCAGTACTTC | CSAYIDLQETQYF
13 | TRBJ2-3 | - | TRBV25-1 | many | TGTGCCAGCAGTGAGGGTCCTCCAGATACGCAGTATTTT | CASSEGPPDTQYF
13 | TRBJ2-5 | - | TRBV5-1 | many | TGCGCCAGCAGCGTGGGTTCTCAAGAGACCCAGTACTTC | CASSVGSQETQYF
14 | TRBJ1-1 | - | TRBV5-6 | few | TGTGCCAGCAGCAAGGGAAGGGGGAACACTGAAGCTTTCTTT | CASSKGRGNTEAFF
15 | TRBJ2-2 | TRBD1 | TRBV7-2 | many | TGTGCCAGCAGCTTTGGACAGGGCAACACCGGGGAGCTGTTTTTT | CASSFGQGNTGELFF
13 | TRBJ2-7 | TRBD1 | TRBV20-1 | many | TGCAGTGCTAGGACAGGGGGATCGCGGGAGCAGTACTTC | CSARTGGSREQYF
11 | TRBJ1-1 | - | TRBV20-1 | many | TGCAGTGCTTCAGCTCCACGGGAGGCTTTCTTT | CSASAPREAFF
16 | TRBJ2-1 | TRBD2 | TRBV5-1 | many | TGCGCCAGCAGCACGAGGACTAGCGGGAGTATCAGTGAGCAGTTCTTC | CASSTRTSGSISEQFF
19 | TRBJ2-1 | TRBD1 | TRBV6-2/TRBV6-3 | many | TGTGCCAGCAGATATCCTACCGGACAGGGGGCTAGCTCCTACAATGAGCAGTTCTTC | CASRYPTGQGASSYNEQFF
13 | TRBJ1-4 | TRBD1 | TRBV7-9 | few | TGTGCCAGAAATCATCCAGGGGGCCCTAAACTGTTTTTT | CARNHPGGPKLFF
14 | TRBJ1-1 | - | TRBV7-9 | - | TGTGCCAGCAGCTTAGAATGGGGGAACACTGAAGCTTTCTTT | CASSLEWGNTEAFF
14 | TRBJ2-7 | TRBD1 | TRBV5-1 | many | TGCGCCAGCAGTCCCGGGACAGGGGGGAACGAGCAGTACTTC | CASSPGTGGNEQYF
15 | TRBJ2-6 | - | TRBV7-9 | many | TGTGCCAGCAGCTTAAGGTTAGACGGGGCCAACGTCCTGACTTTC | CASSLRLDGANVLTF
18 | TRBJ2-6 | TRBD1 | TRBV11-1 | many | TGTGCCAGCAGCCCAAAGACAGGGTGGTCCTCTGGGGCCAACGTCCTGACTTTC | CASSPKTGWSSGANVLTF
13 | TRBJ1-2 | - | TRBV13 | many | TGTGCCGCGAGACGAAAACACGCTTCCGGCTACACCTTC | CAARRKHASGYTF
15 | TRBJ1-5 | - | TRBV6-5 | many | TGTGCCAGCAGTTCCTACTTGGATAGCAATCAGCCCCAGCATTTT | CASSSYLDSNQPQHF
14 | TRBJ1-1 | - | TRBV20-1 | many | TGCAGTGCCCTTTGGGGGAACATGAACACTGAAGCTTTCTTT | CSALWGNMNTEAFF
18 | TRBJ1-6 | - | TRBV5-6 | few | TGTGCCAGCAGCTTGGCCAGGGCGAAGACAGGAGGGAATTCACCCCTCCACTTT | CASSLARAKTGGNSPLHF
18 | TRBJ2-1 | TRBD2 | TRBV14 | few | TGTGCCAGCAGCCACTCTTACAGTCCGGGACTAGCGTACAATGAGCAGTTCTTC | CASSHSYSPGLAYNEQFF
12 | TRBJ2-4 | - | TRBV23-1 | few | TGCGCCAGCAGTCAATCGAGAAACATTCAGTACTTC | CASSQSRNIQYF
15 | TRBJ2-6 | - | TRBV27 | many | TGTGCCAGCAGTTTCCTAGGGTCCGGGGCCAACGTCCTGACTTTC | CASSFLGSGANVLTF
16 | TRBJ2-1 | TRBD2 | TRBV11-2 | few | TGTGCCAGCAGCTCTATGGGGAGTGGGACTAGCGATGAGCAGTTCTTC | CASSSMGSGTSDEQFF